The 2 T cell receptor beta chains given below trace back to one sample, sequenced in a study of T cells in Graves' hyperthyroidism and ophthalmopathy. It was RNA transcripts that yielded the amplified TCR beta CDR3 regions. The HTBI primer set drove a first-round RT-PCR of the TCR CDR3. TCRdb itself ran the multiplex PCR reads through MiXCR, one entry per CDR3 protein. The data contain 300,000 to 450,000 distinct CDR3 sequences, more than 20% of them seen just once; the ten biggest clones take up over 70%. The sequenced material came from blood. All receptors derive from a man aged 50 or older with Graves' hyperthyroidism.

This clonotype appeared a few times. The chain's CDR3 is CASSQDPAGGPDNEQFF. In DNA form, the CDR3 reads TGTGCCAGCAGCCAAGATCCTGCGGGAGGCCCTGACAATGAGCAGTTCTTC. The gene calls are TRBV3-1 and TRBJ2-1, with 8 bases matching TRBD2. Trimming took 0 bases from V and 5 from J; bases not matched to a gene: 9. Germline CDR1 LGHDT, CDR2 YNNKEL (reference sequence). CDR3 size: 17 residues.

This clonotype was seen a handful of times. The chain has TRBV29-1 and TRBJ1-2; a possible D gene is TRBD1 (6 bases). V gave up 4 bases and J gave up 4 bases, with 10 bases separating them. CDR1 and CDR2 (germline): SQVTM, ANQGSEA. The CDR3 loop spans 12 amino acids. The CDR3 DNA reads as TGCAGCGTTGGGCAGGGGAGCTATGGCTACACCTTC. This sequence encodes CSVGQGSYGYTF.